One and the same sample provided the 20 T cell receptor beta chains below, sequenced in a study of cytomegalovirus exposure and HLA in healthy donors. PCR used 60 Vbeta primers and 13 Jbeta primers. Produced via immunoSEQ multiplex PCR; TCRdb's table is partial and in-frame only. The data contain 150,000 to 250,000 clones, about four fifths of them singletons. The sequenced material came from PBMCs. The receptor source for this set is a boy younger than 10 in good health and CMV-seronegative.

The chain recombines TRBV4-3 with TRBJ1-2; 9 positions match TRBD1. The CDR3 runs 14 residues. The junction had 6 bases not matched to a gene; V was cut back by 3 bases and J by 7 bases. Per the germline V gene, CDR1 is LGHNA and CDR2 is YSLEER. DNA for the CDR3: TGCGCCAGCAGCCACGACGGACAGGGGTCTGGCTACACCTTC. Its protein product is CASSHDGQGSGYTF.

The chain links TRBV4-2 to TRBJ2-6; 7 bases are shared with TRBD1. Per the germline V gene, CDR1 is LGHNA and CDR2 is YNFKEQ. This CDR3 is 17 amino acids long. Trimming removed 1 base from V and 0 bases from J; junction bases left unmatched: 3. The CDR3 DNA is TGTGCCAGCAGCCAAGGAGGGGGCCTCTCTGGGGCCAACGTCCTGACTTTC. Amino acids: CASSQGGGLSGANVLTF.

The genes are TRBV10-3 and TRBJ1-6; no firm D call. The CDR3 extends over 15 amino acids. V lost 4 bases and J 8 bases, leaving 15 bases between the germline ends. CDR1 is ENHRY, CDR2 SYGVKD, per germline. The CDR3 sequence: CAISVTPIGDSPLHF. DNA for the CDR3: TGTGCCATCAGTGTAACTCCAATCGGGGATTCACCCCTCCACTTT.

V gene TRBV5-4 combines with J gene TRBJ1-3; D might be TRBD1 (6 bases). In germline, CDR1 is SGHNT, CDR2 YYREEE (reference sequence). Trimming removed 5 bases at V and 0 bases at J, with 15 bases between. CDR3 length: 16 residues. CDR3 nucleotide sequence: TGTGCCAGCAGTCCGGGGGGGCCCTTCTCTGGAAACACCATATATTTT. Translating it yields CASSPGGPFSGNTIYF.

V gene TRBV7-9 combines with J gene TRBJ2-3; D may be TRBD2 (6 bases). V was cut by 5 bases and J by 4 bases, with 19 bases left in between. CDR3 length equals 16 residues. Germline-derived CDR1 and CDR2 are SEHNR and FQNEAQ (reference sequence). The CDR3 nucleotides are TGTGCCAGCAGCCCTACCCGACTAGTCCGTTCAGATACGCAGTATTTT. The encoded protein is CASSPTRLVRSDTQYF.

The chain uses TRBV19 and TRBJ1-1, with TRBD1 identical over 8 bases. J gave up 5 bases and V 4 bases, and 6 bases lay outside the gene matches. Germline loops: CDR1 LNHDA, CDR2 SQIVND (reference sequence). This CDR3 spans 14 amino acids. The CDR3 here is CASSTGRQGTEAFF. CDR3 sequence (DNA): TGTGCCAGTAGTACAGGGAGACAGGGGACTGAAGCTTTCTTT.

The gene calls are TRBV6-4 and TRBJ2-3; a weak D match, TRBD2 (5 bases). The CDR3 length is 13 residues. Per germline, CDR1 MRHNA and CDR2 SNTAGT. V was cut by 6 bases and J by 1 base, with 8 bases left in between. The CDR3 bases are TGTGCCAGCAGCCGGGGTCGCACAGATACGCAGTATTTT. This encodes CASSRGRTDTQYF.

The genes are TRBV27 and TRBJ1-1; 9 bases line up with TRBD1. CDR1 MNHEY and CDR2 SMNVEV come from the germline V gene (reference sequence). The CDR3 length is 14 residues. The V and J ends lost 6 bases and 1 base, in that order; junction bases with no gene match: 3. CDR3 nucleotides: TGTGCCAGCAGACGGACAGGGGAGAACACTGAAGCTTTCTTT. This codes for CASRRTGENTEAFF.

V gene TRBV5-6 combines with J gene TRBJ2-5; TRBD1 matches at 7 bases. This CDR3 is 17 amino acids long. Unmatched junction bases numbered 12, after V lost 0 bases and J lost 4 bases. In germline, CDR1 is SGHDT, CDR2 YYEEEE. In nucleotides, the CDR3 is TGTGCCAGCAGCTTGGGACAGGGTATGGGGGTAGGAGAGACCCAGTACTTC. It yields the protein CASSLGQGMGVGETQYF.

This clone was seen just once. The rearrangement links TRBV11-1 to TRBJ2-1; TRBD2 might be the D (5 bases). Looked up from germline, CDR1 is SGHAT and CDR2 is FQDESV (reference sequence). V shed 1 base and J shed 4 bases, with 5 bases lying between them. CDR3 length: 13 residues. The CDR3 loop reads CASSLGLYNEQFF. The CDR3 bases are TGTGCCAGCAGCTTAGGACTATACAATGAGCAGTTCTTC.

The V and J genes are TRBV7-2 and TRBJ1-6, with 9 bases matching TRBD1. J gave up 9 bases and V 1 base, and 4 bases lay outside the gene matches. This CDR3 has 15 residues. Germline V gives CDR1 SGHTA, CDR2 FQGNSA. The CDR3 region has the DNA TGTGCCAGCAGCTTAGTGGGGACAGGGACTTCACCCCTCCACTTT. Translation gives CASSLVGTGTSPLHF.

The chain couples TRBV5-1 to TRBJ1-4, with D possibly TRBD1 on 5 matching bases. The CDR3 length is 14 residues. Trimming left V 1 base short and J 8 bases short, with 12 bases between. Germline loops: CDR1 SGHRS, CDR2 YFSETQ. DNA of the CDR3: TGCGCCAGCAGCTTGACGACCCACAGGGAAAAACTGTTTTTT. It encodes CASSLTTHREKLFF.

The V and J genes are TRBV27 and TRBJ2-1; a possible D gene is TRBD2 (6 bases). The V end was cut by 2 bases, the J end by 4 bases, with 12 bases between. The CDR3 length is 15 residues. CDR1 is MNHEY and CDR2 is SMNVEV in the germline V gene (reference sequence). The CDR3 is CASSLGGTSYNEQFF. The CDR3 DNA follows: TGTGCCAGCAGTTTAGGGGGGACTTCGTACAATGAGCAGTTCTTC.

This clone was recorded once. The chain couples TRBV2 to TRBJ1-3; tentatively, D is TRBD1 (5 bases). The V end was cut by 3 bases, the J end by 0 bases, with 24 bases between. CDR1 and CDR2 from the germline V gene are SNHLY and FYNNEI. CDR3 length: 20 amino acids. The CDR3 protein is CASSDSAGLPLPSSGNTIYF. The CDR3 DNA sequence: TGTGCCAGCAGTGACAGTGCGGGACTCCCGCTTCCGAGCTCTGGAAACACCATATATTTT.

The rearrangement links TRBV9 to TRBJ2-3; TRBD2 aligns across 9 bases. The V and J ends lost 2 bases and 6 bases, in that order; junction bases with no gene match: 7. This CDR3 has 15 amino acids. The germline V gene has CDR1 SGDLS and CDR2 YYNGEE. The CDR3 region has the DNA TGTGCCAGCAGCGTGGCTAGCGGGATCGCGGATACGCAGTATTTT. Translating it yields CASSVASGIADTQYF.

The chain carries TRBV18 and TRBJ1-2; no clear D gene. The germline V and J ends were trimmed by 0 bases and 4 bases, with 9 bases remaining between them. CDR1 is KGHSH, CDR2 LQKENI, per germline. The CDR3 totals 14 residues. CDR3 residues: CASSPPSQVYGYTF. The CDR3 nucleotides are TGTGCCAGCTCACCACCGTCCCAGGTCTATGGCTACACCTTC.

V is TRBV9 and J is TRBJ2-1; 9 bases fit TRBD1. Germline values: CDR1 SGDLS, CDR2 YYNGEE. The CDR3 runs to 15 residues. After removal of 0 bases from V and 4 bases from J, the junction contained 2 bases not matched to a gene. CDR3: CASSVVGTGYNEQFF. The CDR3 DNA sequence: TGTGCCAGCAGCGTAGTGGGGACAGGGTACAATGAGCAGTTCTTC.

V usage is TRBV5-1 and J usage is TRBJ2-7; tentatively, D is TRBD2 (6 bases). Trimming shortened V by 0 bases and J by 2 bases, and 9 bases separated the two germline ends. From germline, CDR1 is SGHRS and CDR2 YFSETQ. The length of the CDR3 is 14 residues. The CDR3 region has the DNA TGCGCCAGCAGCTTGGCGGGGAGGCCCTACGAGCAGTACTTC. This gives the protein CASSLAGRPYEQYF. Based on the CDR3 plus reference TRBV5-1 and TRBJ2-7, the full variable domain is KAGVTQTPRYLIKTRGQQVTLSCSPISGHRSVSWYQQTPGQGLQFLFEYFSETQRNKGNFPGRFSGRQFSNSRSEMNVSTLELGDSALYLCASSLAGRPYEQYFGPGTRLTVT.

The chain carries TRBV7-3 and TRBJ2-5; 8 bases are a match to TRBD2. The germline V gene encodes CDR1 SGHTA and CDR2 FQGTGA. The CDR3 contains 14 residues. Trimming took 2 bases from V and 5 from J; bases not matched to a gene: 4. The CDR3 is CASSLRGGGETQYF. CDR3 DNA sequence: TGTGCCAGCAGCTTACGGGGGGGCGGGGAGACCCAGTACTTC.

V usage is TRBV15 and J usage is TRBJ2-1; the match to TRBD2 covers 7 bases. With V trimmed by 0 bases and J by 8 bases, 10 bases remained unmatched. The CDR3 loop spans 16 amino acids. Germline lookup yields CDR1 LNHNV and CDR2 YYDKDF (reference sequence). CDR3 nucleotides: TGTGCCACCAGCAGAGATGAGCGGGGCCTCGGGGATGAGCAGTTCTTC. This translates into CATSRDERGLGDEQFF.